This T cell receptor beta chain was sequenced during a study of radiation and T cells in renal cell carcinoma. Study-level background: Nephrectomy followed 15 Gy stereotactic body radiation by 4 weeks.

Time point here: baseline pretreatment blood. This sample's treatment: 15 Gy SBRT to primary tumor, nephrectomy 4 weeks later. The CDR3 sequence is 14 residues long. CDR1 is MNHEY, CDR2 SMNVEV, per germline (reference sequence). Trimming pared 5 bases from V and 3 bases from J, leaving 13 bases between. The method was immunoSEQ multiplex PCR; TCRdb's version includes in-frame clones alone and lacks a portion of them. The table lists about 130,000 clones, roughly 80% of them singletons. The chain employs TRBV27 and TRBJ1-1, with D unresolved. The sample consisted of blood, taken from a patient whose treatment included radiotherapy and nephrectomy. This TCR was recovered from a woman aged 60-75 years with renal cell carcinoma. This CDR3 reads CASSASRGDTEAFF. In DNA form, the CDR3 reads TGTGCCAGCAGTGCATCAAGAGGCGACACTGAAGCTTTCTTT.